These T cell receptor beta chains were read from a single sample in a study of beta chain features in type 1 diabetes. The assay was immunoSEQ multiplex PCR, and TCRdb's table has in-frame clones only and misses some. The sample holds roughly 400,000 clones; approximately 15% are singletons and the top ten take roughly 0.035%. Sequenced: naive CD4+ T cells from blood. These receptors were taken from a man younger than 45 in good health. The CDR3 runs from the conserved cysteine through the conserved F or W. The D gene is left open where the match is weak. Clone size is stated in some rows and not others, as once, few, many or a class when expanded.

>TRBV14|TRBJ2-3|-|-
CASSRGRVNTDTQYF
TGTGCCAGCAGCCGAGGTCGGGTAAACACAGATACGCAGTATTTT
>TRBV7-2|TRBJ1-4|-|few
CASSLGGLGEKLFF
TGTGCCAGCAGCTTAGGAGGGTTGGGAGAAAAACTGTTTTTT
>TRBV7-3|TRBJ2-2|-|-
CASSPTGNHGELFF
TGTGCCAGCAGTCCCACAGGGAATCACGGGGAGCTGTTTTTT
>TRBV9|TRBJ2-1|-|-
CASSVFIGSDNEQFF
TGTGCCAGCAGCGTGTTTATCGGATCCGACAATGAGCAGTTCTTC
>TRBV29-1|TRBJ2-3|-|-
CSVVGRGRTDTQYF
TGCAGCGTTGTGGGGCGGGGGCGCACAGATACGCAGTATTTT
>TRBV19|TRBJ2-2|-|-
CASTGSENTGELFF
TGTGCCAGTACAGGATCCGAAAACACCGGGGAGCTGTTTTTT
>TRBV7-6|TRBJ1-5|-|few
CASSLVDGGLNQPQHF
TGTGCCAGCAGCTTAGTTGACGGAGGACTCAATCAGCCCCAGCATTTT
>TRBV19|TRBJ2-1|-|-
CASSIDFAGIHNEQFF
TGTGCCAGTAGTATAGATTTTGCGGGGATACACAATGAGCAGTTCTTC
>TRBV11-1|TRBJ2-5|-|-
CASRLRQQGRETQYF
TGTGCCAGCAGACTTCGTCAACAGGGTCGAGAGACCCAGTACTTC
>TRBV2|TRBJ1-6|TRBD1|-
CASSAQTGYNSPLHF
TGTGCCAGCAGTGCCCAGACAGGGTATAATTCACCCCTCCACTTT
>TRBV15|TRBJ2-3|-|many
CATSRDYASSTDTQYF
TGTGCCACCAGCAGAGATTATGCATCTAGCACAGATACGCAGTATTTT
>TRBV7-2|TRBJ2-5|TRBD2|-
CASRTSAQETQYF
TGTGCCAGCAGGACTAGCGCTCAAGAGACCCAGTACTTC
>TRBV6-5|TRBJ2-2|-|few
CASGRGTGELFF
TGTGCCAGCGGCAGGGGAACCGGGGAGCTGTTTTTT
>TRBV9|TRBJ1-1|TRBD1|-
CASSALSGTGSSSNTEAFF
TGTGCCAGCAGCGCCCTATCCGGGACAGGGAGCTCTTCGAACACTGAAGCTTTCTTT
>TRBV9|TRBJ1-2|-|few
CASSVGRAYGYTF
TGTGCCAGCAGCGTTGGGAGGGCCTATGGCTACACCTTC
>TRBV4-3|TRBJ2-2|-|-
CASSQEVGELFF
TGCGCCAGCAGCCAAGAGGTCGGGGAGCTGTTTTTT
>TRBV30|TRBJ2-1|TRBD2|-
CAWSLPGLAGYEQFF
TGTGCCTGGAGTCTGCCGGGACTAGCGGGATATGAGCAGTTCTTC
>TRBV9|TRBJ1-2|TRBD1|-
CASSGRTGDGYTF
TGTGCCAGCAGCGGAAGGACAGGGGACGGCTACACCTTC
>TRBV7-6|TRBJ2-5|TRBD2|few
CASSPMLAARETQYF
TGTGCCAGCAGCCCGATGCTAGCGGCCAGAGAGACCCAGTACTTC
>TRBV5-1|TRBJ2-3|-|-
CASSPGTHITDTQYF
TGCGCCAGCAGCCCCGGGACTCACATCACAGATACGCAGTATTTT
>TRBV7-9|TRBJ1-5|-|few
CASSLQGTTNQPQHF
TGTGCCAGCAGCTTACAGGGTACGACCAATCAGCCCCAGCATTTT
>TRBV4-3|TRBJ2-1|TRBD2|few
CASSQEAGGSSYNEQFF
TGCGCCAGCAGCCAAGAAGCGGGAGGGAGCTCCTACAATGAGCAGTTCTTC
>TRBV29-1|TRBJ2-1|-|many
CSAVGLRKYNEQFF
TGCAGCGCCGTAGGACTACGCAAATACAATGAGCAGTTCTTC
>TRBV7-9|TRBJ2-3|-|few
CASSLSVGSTDTQYF
TGTGCCAGCAGCTTAAGCGTCGGGTCCACAGATACGCAGTATTTT
>TRBV4-3|TRBJ2-1|-|few
CASSQGQVGVNEQFF
TGCGCCAGCAGCCAAGGACAGGTTGGGGTCAATGAGCAGTTCTTC
>TRBV5-1|TRBJ2-5|-|few
CASGQETQYF
TGCGCCAGCGGCCAAGAGACCCAGTACTTC
>TRBV5-1|TRBJ2-5|-|-
CASAWRAGGPRETQYF
TGCGCCTCAGCTTGGAGGGCCGGGGGGCCACGGGAGACCCAGTACTTC
>TRBV14|TRBJ2-7|TRBD1|-
CASSQTRTGLSEQYF
TGTGCCAGCAGCCAAACCCGGACAGGGCTGTCCGAGCAGTACTTC
>TRBV7-2|TRBJ1-2|-|-
CASTDPPGYGYTF
TGTGCCAGCACCGACCCCCCGGGTTATGGCTACACCTTC